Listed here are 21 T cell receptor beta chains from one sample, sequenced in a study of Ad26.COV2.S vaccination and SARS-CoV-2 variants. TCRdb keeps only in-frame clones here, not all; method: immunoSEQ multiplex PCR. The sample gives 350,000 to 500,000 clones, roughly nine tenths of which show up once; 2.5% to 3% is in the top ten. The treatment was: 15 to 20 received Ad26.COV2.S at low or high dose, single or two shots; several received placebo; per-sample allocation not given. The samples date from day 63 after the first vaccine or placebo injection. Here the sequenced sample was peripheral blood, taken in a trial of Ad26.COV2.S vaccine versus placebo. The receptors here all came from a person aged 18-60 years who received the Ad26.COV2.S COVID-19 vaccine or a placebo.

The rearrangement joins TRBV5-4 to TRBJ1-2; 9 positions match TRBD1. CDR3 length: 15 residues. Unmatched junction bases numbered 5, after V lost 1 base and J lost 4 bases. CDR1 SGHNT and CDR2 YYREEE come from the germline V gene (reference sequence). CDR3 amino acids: CASSLIQGAGYGYTF. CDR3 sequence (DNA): TGTGCCAGCAGCTTGATACAGGGGGCCGGCTATGGCTACACCTTC.

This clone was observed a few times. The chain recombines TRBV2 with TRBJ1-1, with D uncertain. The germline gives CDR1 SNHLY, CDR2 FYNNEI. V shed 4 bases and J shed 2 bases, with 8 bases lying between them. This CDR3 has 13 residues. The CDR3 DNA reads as TGTGCCAGCAGTGTGGAGGAAAACACTGAAGCTTTCTTT. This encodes CASSVEENTEAFF.

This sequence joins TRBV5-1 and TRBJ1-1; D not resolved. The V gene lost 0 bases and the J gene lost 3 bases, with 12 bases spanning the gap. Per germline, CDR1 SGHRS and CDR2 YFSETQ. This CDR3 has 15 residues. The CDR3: CASSLGVLRDTEAFF. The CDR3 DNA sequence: TGCGCCAGCAGCTTGGGAGTTTTGAGGGACACTGAAGCTTTCTTT. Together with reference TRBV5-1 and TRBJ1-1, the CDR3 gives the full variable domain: KAGVTQTPRYLIKTRGQQVTLSCSPISGHRSVSWYQQTPGQGLQFLFEYFSETQRNKGNFPGRFSGRQFSNSRSEMNVSTLELGDSALYLCASSLGVLRDTEAFFGQGTRLTVV.

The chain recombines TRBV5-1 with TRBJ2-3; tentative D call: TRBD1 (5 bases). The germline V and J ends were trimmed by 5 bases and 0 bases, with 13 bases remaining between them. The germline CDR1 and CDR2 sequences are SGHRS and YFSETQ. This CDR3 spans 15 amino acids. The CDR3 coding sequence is TGCGCCAGCAGTCCCCGGACATCTAGCACAGATACGCAGTATTTT. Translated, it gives CASSPRTSSTDTQYF.

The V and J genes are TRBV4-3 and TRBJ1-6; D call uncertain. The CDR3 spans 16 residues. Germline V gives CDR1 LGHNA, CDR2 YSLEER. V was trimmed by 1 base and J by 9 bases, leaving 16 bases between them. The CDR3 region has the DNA TGCGCCAGCAGCCAAGGCTACCACGGGGATGCTTCACCCCTCCACTTT. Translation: CASSQGYHGDASPLHF.

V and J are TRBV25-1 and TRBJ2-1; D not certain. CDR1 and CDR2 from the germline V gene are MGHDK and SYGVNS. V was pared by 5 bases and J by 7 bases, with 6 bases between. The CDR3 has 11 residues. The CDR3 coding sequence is TGTGCCAGCAGTCGTCAGAATGAGCAGTTCTTC. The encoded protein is CASSRQNEQFF.

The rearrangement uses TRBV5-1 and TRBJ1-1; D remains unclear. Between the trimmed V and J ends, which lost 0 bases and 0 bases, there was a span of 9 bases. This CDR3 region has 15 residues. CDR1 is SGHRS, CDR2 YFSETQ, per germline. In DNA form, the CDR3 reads TGCGCCAGCAGCTTGGCCGGCCTGTTGAACACTGAAGCTTTCTTT. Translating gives CASSLAGLLNTEAFF.

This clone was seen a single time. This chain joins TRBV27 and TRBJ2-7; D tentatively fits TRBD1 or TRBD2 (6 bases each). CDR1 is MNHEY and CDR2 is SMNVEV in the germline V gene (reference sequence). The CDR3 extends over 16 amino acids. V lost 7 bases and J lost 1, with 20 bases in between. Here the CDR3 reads CASTTRGPGFSYEQYF. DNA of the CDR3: TGTGCCAGCACAACCCGGGGGCCCGGGTTTTCCTACGAGCAGTACTTC.

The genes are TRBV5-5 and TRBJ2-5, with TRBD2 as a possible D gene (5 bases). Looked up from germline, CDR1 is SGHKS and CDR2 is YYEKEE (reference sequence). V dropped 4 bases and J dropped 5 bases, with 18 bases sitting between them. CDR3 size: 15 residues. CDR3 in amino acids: CASSPRSGNLETQYF. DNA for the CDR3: TGTGCCAGCAGCCCGCGGTCGGGGAATTTGGAGACCCAGTACTTC.

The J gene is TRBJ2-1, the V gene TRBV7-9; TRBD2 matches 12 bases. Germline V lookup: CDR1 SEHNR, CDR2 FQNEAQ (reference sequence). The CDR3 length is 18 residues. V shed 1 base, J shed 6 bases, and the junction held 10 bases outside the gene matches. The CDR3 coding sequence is TGTGCCAGCAGCTTAGAACGAGTTGGACTAGCGGGGCTCAATGAGCAGTTCTTC. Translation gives CASSLERVGLAGLNEQFF.

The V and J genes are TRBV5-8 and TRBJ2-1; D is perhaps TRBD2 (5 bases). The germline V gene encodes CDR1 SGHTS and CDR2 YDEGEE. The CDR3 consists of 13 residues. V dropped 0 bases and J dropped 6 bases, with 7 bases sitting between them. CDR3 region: CASSLGGFNEQFF. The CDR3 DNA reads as TGTGCCAGCAGCTTGGGAGGGTTCAATGAGCAGTTCTTC.

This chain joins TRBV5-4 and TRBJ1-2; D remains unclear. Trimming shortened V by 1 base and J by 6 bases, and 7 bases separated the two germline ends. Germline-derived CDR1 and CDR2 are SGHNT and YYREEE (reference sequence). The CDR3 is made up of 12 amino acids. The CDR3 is CASSLRGDGYTF. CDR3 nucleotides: TGTGCCAGCAGCTTGCGGGGAGATGGCTACACCTTC.

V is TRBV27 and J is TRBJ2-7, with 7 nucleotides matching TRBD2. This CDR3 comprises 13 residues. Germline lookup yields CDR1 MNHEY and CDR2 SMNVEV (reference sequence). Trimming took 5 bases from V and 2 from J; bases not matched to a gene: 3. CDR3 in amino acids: CASSSAGAYEQYV. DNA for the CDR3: TGTGCCAGCAGTAGTGCGGGGGCCTACGAGCAGTACGTC.

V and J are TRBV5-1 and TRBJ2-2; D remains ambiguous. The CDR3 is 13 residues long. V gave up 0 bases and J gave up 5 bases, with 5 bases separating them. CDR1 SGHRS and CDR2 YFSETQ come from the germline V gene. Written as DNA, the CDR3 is TGCGCCAGCAGCTTGGAGGGAACCGGGGAGCTGTTTTTT. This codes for CASSLEGTGELFF.

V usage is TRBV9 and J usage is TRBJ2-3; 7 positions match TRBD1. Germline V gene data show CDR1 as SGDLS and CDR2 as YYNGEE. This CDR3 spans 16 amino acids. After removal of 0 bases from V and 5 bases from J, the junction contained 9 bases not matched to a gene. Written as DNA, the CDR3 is TGTGCCAGCAGCGTAGGCCAAAGGGGGCCGGGAGATACGCAGTATTTT. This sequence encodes CASSVGQRGPGDTQYF.

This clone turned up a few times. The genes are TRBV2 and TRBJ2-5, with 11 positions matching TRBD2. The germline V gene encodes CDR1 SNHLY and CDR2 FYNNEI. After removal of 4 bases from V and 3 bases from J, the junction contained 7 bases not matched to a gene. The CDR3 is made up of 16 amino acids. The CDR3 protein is CASSGPSGGTEETQYF. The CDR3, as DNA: TGTGCCAGCAGTGGTCCTAGCGGGGGGACAGAAGAGACCCAGTACTTC. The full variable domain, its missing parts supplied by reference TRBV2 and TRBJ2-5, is EPEVTQTPSHQVTQMGQEVILRCVPISNHLYFYWYRQILGQKVEFLVSFYNNEISEKSEIFDDQFSVERPDGSNFTLKIRSTKLEDSAMYFCASSGPSGGTEETQYFGPGTRLLVL.

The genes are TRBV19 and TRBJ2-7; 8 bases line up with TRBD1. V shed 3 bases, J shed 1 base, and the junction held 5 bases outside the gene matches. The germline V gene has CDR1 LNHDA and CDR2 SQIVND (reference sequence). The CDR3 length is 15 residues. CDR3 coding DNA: TGTGCCAGTAGTATTCAGGGGGCCGCATCCTACGAGCAGTACTTC. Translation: CASSIQGAASYEQYF.

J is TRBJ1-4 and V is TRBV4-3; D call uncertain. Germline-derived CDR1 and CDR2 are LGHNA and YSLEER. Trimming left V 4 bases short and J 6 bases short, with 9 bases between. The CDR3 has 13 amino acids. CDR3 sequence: CASSLETDEKLFF. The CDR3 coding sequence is TGCGCCAGCAGCCTTGAAACCGATGAAAAACTGTTTTTT.

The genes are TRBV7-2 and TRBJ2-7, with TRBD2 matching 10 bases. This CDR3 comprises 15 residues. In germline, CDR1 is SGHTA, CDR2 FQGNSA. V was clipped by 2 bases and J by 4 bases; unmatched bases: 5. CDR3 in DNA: TGTGCCAGCAGCTTATCAGCGGGGGGGCAGTACGAGCAGTACTTC. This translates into CASSLSAGGQYEQYF.

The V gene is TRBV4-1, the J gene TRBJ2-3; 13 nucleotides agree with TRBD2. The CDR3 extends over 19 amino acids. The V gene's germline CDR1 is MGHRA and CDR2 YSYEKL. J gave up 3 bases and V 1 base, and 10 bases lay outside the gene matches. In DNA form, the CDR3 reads TGCGCCAGCAGCCAAGGGACTAGCGGGAGCGCATGGGAGACAGATACGCAGTATTTT. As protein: CASSQGTSGSAWETDTQYF.

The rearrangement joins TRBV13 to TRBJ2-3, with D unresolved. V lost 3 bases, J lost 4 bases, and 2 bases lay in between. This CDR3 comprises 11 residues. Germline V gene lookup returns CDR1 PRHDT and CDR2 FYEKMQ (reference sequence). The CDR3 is CASSFADTQYF. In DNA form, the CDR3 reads TGTGCCAGCAGCTTTGCAGATACGCAGTATTTT.